A single sample is the source of the 26 T cell receptor beta chains below, sequenced in a study of T-cell reconstitution after alpha-beta-depleted transplantation in children. Unique molecular identifiers were incorporated when the TCRbeta library was constructed. TCRdb independently ran MiXCR on the PCR reads; one entry per CDR3 protein. The table lists 500,000 to 750,000 distinct CDR3 sequences, about a quarter of them singletons. This specimen was PBMCs, taken before TCRalphabeta/CD19-depleted stem cell transplant. Every receptor here comes from a boy under two years old with Wiskott-Aldrich syndrome, due to receive a stem cell transplant.

V gene TRBV7-2 combines with J gene TRBJ1-1; the D is unclear. With 2 bases removed from V and 5 bases from J, the gap between germline ends came to 12 bases. Germline V gene lookup returns CDR1 SGHTA and CDR2 FQGNSA. This CDR3 region has 14 residues. The CDR3 here is CASSLIGMGTEAFF. CDR3 bases: TGTGCCAGCAGCTTAATAGGGATGGGGACTGAAGCTTTCTTT.

This clonotype was counted only a few times. V and J are TRBV20-1 and TRBJ1-5; D gene uncertain. With 6 bases removed from V and 2 bases from J, the gap between germline ends came to 17 bases. The germline gives CDR1 DFQATT, CDR2 SNEGSKA (reference sequence). The CDR3 totals 15 residues. CDR3 region: CSAGGRVLGNQPQHF. The CDR3 DNA reads TGCAGTGCCGGAGGGAGGGTTTTGGGCAATCAGCCCCAGCATTTT.

This sequence joins TRBV5-5 and TRBJ2-1, with 7 bases fitting TRBD2. This CDR3 has 15 amino acids. The V gene end was trimmed by 1 base and the J gene end by 3 bases; junction bases not matched to a gene: 4. Germline V gene sequence: CDR1 SGHKS, CDR2 YYEKEE (reference sequence). This CDR3 is CASSLFGGYYNEQFF. The CDR3 bases are TGTGCCAGCAGCTTGTTCGGGGGGTACTACAATGAGCAGTTCTTC.

The CDR3 DNA is TGTGCCAGCAGCTCCGACTACCGGGACAGCCAAGGGAACACTGAAGCTTTCTTT. Protein sequence: CASSSDYRDSQGNTEAFF. This rearrangement joins TRBV11-1 to TRBJ1-1; 7 nucleotides agree with TRBD1. The CDR3 runs to 18 residues. V gave up 4 bases and J gave up 1 base; unmatched junction bases: 15. Germline CDR1 is SGHAT and CDR2 is FQDESV (reference sequence).

J is TRBJ1-5 and V is TRBV30, with 8 bases that match TRBD1. Germline CDR1 GTSNPN, CDR2 SVGIG (reference sequence). J lost 4 bases, V lost 2 bases, and 4 bases had no gene match. The CDR3 is 14 residues long. CDR3 sequence reads: CAWSTGGLNQPQHF. The CDR3 DNA follows: TGTGCCTGGAGTACAGGGGGATTAAATCAGCCCCAGCATTTT.

The chain couples TRBV12-3 or TRBV12-4 to TRBJ2-1; 16 nucleotides agree with TRBD2. Unmatched junction bases numbered 5, after V lost 8 bases and J lost 10 bases. The CDR3 has 14 residues. The CDR3 bases are TGTGCCAGCGGGACTAGCGGGAGGGCCTTGGAGCAGTTCTTC. It yields the protein CASGTSGRALEQFF.

The DNA of the CDR3 is TGTGCCAGCAGTGTCTTTTCGGGGCGGGGTCCTACCTACGAGCAGTACTTC. Protein sequence: CASSVFSGRGPTYEQYF. V is TRBV2 and J is TRBJ2-7, with D perhaps matching TRBD2 (6 bases). The CDR3 length is 17 residues. Per the germline V gene, CDR1 is SNHLY and CDR2 is FYNNEI. V was clipped by 4 bases and J by 2 bases, with 21 bases between them.

This clonotype was counted a few times. The chain has TRBV28 and TRBJ2-7; 7 bases align to TRBD1. CDR1 and CDR2 (germline): MDHEN, SYDVKM. CDR3 length: 13 residues. With V trimmed by 4 bases and J by 6 bases, 6 bases remained unmatched. In DNA form, the CDR3 reads TGTGCCAGCAGTTCCCCCACAGGGGCCGAGCAGTACTTC. Its translation: CASSSPTGAEQYF.

Here the CDR3 reads CASSPLRSSYNSPLHF. CDR3 in DNA: TGTGCCAGCTCACCCCTGCGGAGCTCCTATAATTCACCCCTCCACTTT. This chain connects TRBV18 to TRBJ1-6; no clear D gene. Trimming removed 3 bases at V and 0 bases at J, with 9 bases between. From germline, CDR1 is KGHSH and CDR2 LQKENI. The CDR3 is 16 residues long.

The chain recombines TRBV20-1 with TRBJ2-7; a weak D match, TRBD2 (6 bases). This CDR3 contains 11 residues. The germline V gene has CDR1 DFQATT and CDR2 SNEGSKA (reference sequence). DNA for the CDR3: TGCAAGATCGGGAGCTTCTACGAGCAGTACTTC. Amino acids: CKIGSFYEQYF.

The rearrangement links TRBV30 to TRBJ2-6; D uncertain. This CDR3 has 15 amino acids. V lost 0 bases and J 0 bases, leaving 6 bases between the germline ends. Germline V lookup: CDR1 GTSNPN, CDR2 SVGIG (reference sequence). The CDR3 sequence is CAWSVSHSGANVLTF. CDR3 coding DNA: TGTGCCTGGAGTGTCTCCCACTCTGGGGCCAACGTCCTGACTTTC. Complete variable domain (other parts from reference TRBV30 and TRBJ2-6): SQTIHQWPATLVQPVGSPLSLECTVEGTSNPNLYWYRQAAGRGLQLLFYSVGIGQISSEVPQNLSASRPQDRQFILSSKKLLLSDSGFYLCAWSVSHSGANVLTFGAGSRLTVL.

This clonotype was found a few times. The chain carries TRBV11-3 and TRBJ2-1, with D hard to call. CDR3 length: 13 amino acids. Germline CDR1 SGHNT, CDR2 YENEEA. The V end lost 1 base, the J end lost 10 bases, and 11 bases lay between the germline ends. The CDR3 region has the DNA TGTGCCAGCAGCTTAGGCCCAAGGGCAGAGCAGTTCTTC. Protein sequence: CASSLGPRAEQFF.

This chain joins TRBV12-3 or TRBV12-4 and TRBJ2-5, with a weak D call TRBD2 (6 bases). The CDR3 loop spans 15 amino acids. The V gene lost 3 bases and the J gene lost 1 base, with 12 bases spanning the gap. CDR3 DNA: TGTGCCAGCAGTTTTGGGAGGCTAGGCCAAGAGACCCAGTACTTC. Translating gives CASSFGRLGQETQYF.

This clonotype was seen a handful of times. The rearrangement links TRBV20-1 to TRBJ2-3; no reliable D call. Germline V gives CDR1 DFQATT, CDR2 SNEGSKA (reference sequence). The V and J ends lost 1 base and 6 bases respectively, with 5 bases between them. This CDR3 has 11 amino acids. The CDR3 reads CSARVEDTQYF. CDR3 DNA: TGCAGTGCTAGAGTTGAGGATACGCAGTATTTT.

This chain joins TRBV14 and TRBJ2-7; 11 bases line up with TRBD2. CDR3 length: 20 amino acids. From germline, CDR1 is SGHDN and CDR2 FVKESK. V shed 2 bases and J 1 base; nucleotides not matched to a gene: 16. In DNA form, the CDR3 reads TGTGCCAGCAGCCAAACAAGACTAGCGGGGAGGGCCAGTTTTTCCTACGAGCAGTACTTC. Its translation: CASSQTRLAGRASFSYEQYF. Drawing the rest from reference TRBV14 and TRBJ2-7, the complete variable domain is EAGVTQFPSHSVIEKGQTVTLRCDPISGHDNLYWYRRVMGKEIKFLLHFVKESKQDESGMPNNRFLAERTGGTYSTLKVQPAELEDSGVYFCASSQTRLAGRASFSYEQYFGPGTRLTVT.

This sequence joins TRBV6-4 and TRBJ2-2; 7 nucleotides align to TRBD2. V dropped 6 bases and J dropped 4; count of bases not matched to a gene: 11. The V gene's germline CDR1 is MRHNA and CDR2 SNTAGT. CDR3 length equals 16 residues. The CDR3 DNA sequence: TGTGCCAGCAGCCGTACTAGCGCGGGGTTCACCGGGGAGCTGTTTTTT. This sequence encodes CASSRTSAGFTGELFF.

V usage is TRBV5-1 and J usage is TRBJ2-5; no clear D gene. The germline V and J ends were trimmed by 4 bases and 1 base, with 8 bases remaining between them. The CDR3 consists of 13 residues. From germline, CDR1 is SGHRS and CDR2 YFSETQ. The CDR3 region has the DNA TGCGCCAGCAGCATCGGGCCCCAAGAGACCCAGTACTTC. Residues: CASSIGPQETQYF.

This sequence joins TRBV20-1 and TRBJ2-7, with D perhaps matching TRBD1 (5 bases). V was cut by 1 base and J by 5 bases, with 9 bases left in between. The CDR3 totals 12 residues. In germline, CDR1 is DFQATT, CDR2 SNEGSKA (reference sequence). CDR3 nucleotide sequence: TGCAGTGCTAGAGCTTACAGGAACGAGCAGTACTTC. Translated, it gives CSARAYRNEQYF.

This clonotype came up a few times. The chain recombines TRBV27 with TRBJ2-6; D gene ambiguous. Germline lookup yields CDR1 MNHEY and CDR2 SMNVEV (reference sequence). The CDR3 totals 16 residues. V was cut by 6 bases and J by 0 bases, with 12 bases left in between. CDR3 DNA sequence: TGTGCCAGCAGCTTCCAGGTTAGCTCTGGGGCCAACGTCCTGACTTTC. It translates to CASSFQVSSGANVLTF.

V and J are TRBV30 and TRBJ2-7; D uncertain. This CDR3 comprises 14 residues. Germline V CDR1 and CDR2: GTSNPN, SVGIG (reference sequence). The V end was cut by 3 bases, the J end by 2 bases, with 14 bases between. CDR3 nucleotide sequence: TGTGCCTGGAGCGGTGCTAGTCACCCCTACGAGCAGTACTTC. It yields the protein CAWSGASHPYEQYF. Complete variable domain (other parts from reference TRBV30 and TRBJ2-7): SQTIHQWPATLVQPVGSPLSLECTVEGTSNPNLYWYRQAAGRGLQLLFYSVGIGQISSEVPQNLSASRPQDRQFILSSKKLLLSDSGFYLCAWSGASHPYEQYFGPGTRLTVT.

This sequence joins TRBV6-2 or TRBV6-3 and TRBJ2-7; TRBD1 matches at 8 bases. The trim removed 6 bases at V and 2 bases at J, leaving 6 bases unmatched. The CDR3 loop spans 14 amino acids. Germline V CDR1 and CDR2: MNHEY, SVGEGT. The CDR3 region is CASRVWTGTYEQYF. The CDR3 coding sequence is TGTGCCAGCAGGGTTTGGACAGGGACCTACGAGCAGTACTTC.

This clonotype occurred a few times. V usage is TRBV12-3 or TRBV12-4 and J usage is TRBJ1-1, with 7 nucleotides matching TRBD1. The CDR3 covers 13 residues. J lost 4 bases, V lost 6 bases, and 5 bases had no gene match. CDR3 nucleotides: TGTGCCAGCAGGGAGACAGGGACCACTGAAGCTTTCTTT. Its protein product is CASRETGTTEAFF.

A few counts support this clonotype. The chain carries TRBV4-2 and TRBJ2-1; weak D call: TRBD2 (5 bases). Trimming shortened V by 3 bases and J by 6 bases, and 15 bases separated the two germline ends. Germline-derived CDR1 and CDR2 are LGHNA and YNFKEQ. This CDR3 is 15 amino acids long. The CDR3 protein is CASSHGVNRRNEQFF. CDR3 coding DNA: TGTGCCAGCAGCCACGGGGTAAACCGACGCAATGAGCAGTTCTTC.

The rearrangement uses TRBV20-1 and TRBJ2-7, with 16 bases lining up with TRBD2. Germline CDR1 DFQATT, CDR2 SNEGSKA (reference sequence). The V and J ends lost 5 bases and 4 bases, in that order; junction bases with no gene match: 8. The CDR3 sequence is 16 residues long. The CDR3 here is CSASSGTSGRGYEQYF. The CDR3 bases are TGCAGTGCTTCGTCCGGGACTAGCGGGAGGGGGTACGAGCAGTACTTC.

This clonotype has a single count. The rearrangement joins TRBV10-2 to TRBJ2-3; D may be TRBD1 or TRBD2 (5 bases each). The V and J ends lost 0 bases and 2 bases respectively, with 9 bases between them. The CDR3 is made up of 15 amino acids. Looked up from germline, CDR1 is WSHSY and CDR2 is SAAADI. In DNA, the CDR3 is TGCGCCAGCAGTGAGTCCGGGGACCTCACAGATACGCAGTATTTT. It translates to CASSESGDLTDTQYF.

V gene TRBV5-5 combines with J gene TRBJ2-5; 15 positions match TRBD2. In germline, CDR1 is SGHKS, CDR2 YYEKEE (reference sequence). CDR3 length: 15 amino acids. V gave up 3 bases and J gave up 6 bases; unmatched junction bases: 3. CDR3 nucleotides: TGTGCCAGCAGCTGGGGACTAGCGGGAGGTCAGACCCAGTACTTC. This sequence encodes CASSWGLAGGQTQYF.